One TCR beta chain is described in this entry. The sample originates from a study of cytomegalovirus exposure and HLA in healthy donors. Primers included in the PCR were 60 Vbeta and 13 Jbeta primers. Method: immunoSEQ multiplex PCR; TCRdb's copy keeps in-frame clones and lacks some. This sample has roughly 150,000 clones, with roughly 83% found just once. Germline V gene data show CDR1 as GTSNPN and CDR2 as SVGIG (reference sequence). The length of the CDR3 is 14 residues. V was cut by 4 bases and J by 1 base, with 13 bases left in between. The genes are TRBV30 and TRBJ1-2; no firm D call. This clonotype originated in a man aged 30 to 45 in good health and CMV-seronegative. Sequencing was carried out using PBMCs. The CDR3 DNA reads TGTGCCTGGAAGTACAGAAACCTTAACTATGGCTACACCTTC. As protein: CAWKYRNLNYGYTF.